This T cell receptor beta chain appears in the sequencing data of a study of high-grade serous ovarian cancer treatment subgroups. The wider study: Samples averaged roughly 15,000 reads and roughly 7,500 unique TCR beta rearrangements. General study findings and limits: Tumors within one patient showed repertoire similarity of 0.11 to 0.79. Repertoire analysis covered CDR3 alone, not CDR1 or CDR2.

Profiled with immunoSEQ multiplex PCR; TCRdb holds only in-frame clones, not every one. The sample lists some 1,700 clones; under 80% were seen once. Regarding this clone: Its antigen is not known.

Tumor tissue was taken before any definitive surgery or chemotherapy was given. The CDR3 consists of 16 residues. The V gene's germline CDR1 is KGHSH and CDR2 LQKENI. Trimming shortened V by 2 bases and J by 1 base, and 11 bases separated the two germline ends. The chain uses TRBV18 and TRBJ2-2; maybe TRBD2 (6 bases). The receptor comes from a human donor with high-grade serous ovarian cancer. Material: tumor tissue. The chain's CDR3 is CASSPTWRGNTGELFF. CDR3 bases: TGTGCCAGCTCACCAACATGGAGGGGGAACACCGGGGAGCTGTTTTTT. Together with reference TRBV18 and TRBJ2-2, the CDR3 gives the full variable domain: NAGVMQNPRHLVRRRGQEARLRCSPMKGHSHVYWYRQLPEEGLKFMVYLQKENIIDESGMPKERFSAEFPKEGPSILRIQQVVRGDSAAYFCASSPTWRGNTGELFFGEGSRLTVL.